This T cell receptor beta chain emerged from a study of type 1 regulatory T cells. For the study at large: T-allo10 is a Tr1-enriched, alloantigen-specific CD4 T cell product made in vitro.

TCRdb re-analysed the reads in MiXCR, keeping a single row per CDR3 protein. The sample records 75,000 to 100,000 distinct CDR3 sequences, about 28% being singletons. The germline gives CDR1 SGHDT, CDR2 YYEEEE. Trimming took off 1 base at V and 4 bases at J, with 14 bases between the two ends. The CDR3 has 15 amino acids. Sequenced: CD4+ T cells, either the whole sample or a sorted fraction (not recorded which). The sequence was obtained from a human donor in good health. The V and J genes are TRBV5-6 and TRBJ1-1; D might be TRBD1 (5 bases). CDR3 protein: CASSLYAGKVTEAFF. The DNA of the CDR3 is TGTGCCAGCAGCTTGTACGCAGGGAAGGTCACTGAAGCTTTCTTT.